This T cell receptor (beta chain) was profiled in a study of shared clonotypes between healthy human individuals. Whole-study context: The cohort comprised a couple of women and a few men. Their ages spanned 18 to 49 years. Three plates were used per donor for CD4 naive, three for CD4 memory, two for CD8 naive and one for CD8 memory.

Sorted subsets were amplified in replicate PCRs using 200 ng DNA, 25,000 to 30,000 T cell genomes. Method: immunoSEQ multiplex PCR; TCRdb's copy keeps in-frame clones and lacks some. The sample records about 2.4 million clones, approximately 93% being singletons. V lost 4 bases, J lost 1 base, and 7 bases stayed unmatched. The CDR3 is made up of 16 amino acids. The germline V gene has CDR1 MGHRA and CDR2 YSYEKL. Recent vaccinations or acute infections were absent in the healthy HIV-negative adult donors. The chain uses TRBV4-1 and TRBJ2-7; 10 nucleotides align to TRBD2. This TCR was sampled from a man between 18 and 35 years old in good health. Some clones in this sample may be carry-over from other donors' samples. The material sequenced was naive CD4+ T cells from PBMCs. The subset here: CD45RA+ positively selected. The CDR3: CASSRLGTSASYEQYF. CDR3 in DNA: TGCGCCAGCAGCCGGCTCGGGACTAGCGCTTCCTACGAGCAGTACTTC.